A selection of T cell receptor beta chains follows, all from one sample in a study of T-cell reconstitution after alpha-beta-depleted transplantation in children. TCRdb passed the PCR reads through MiXCR, listing each CDR3 protein once. Of under 450,000 distinct CDR3 sequences in the sample, 13% were seen once. This sample comprised PBMCs, obtained from the stem cell graft. These receptor sequences come from a human donor who donated a stem cell graft to a child with Fanconi anemia. CDR3s include the opening cysteine and the closing phenylalanine or tryptophan. The order of the fields is CDR3 DNA, CDR3 protein, clone size, V gene, D gene, J gene. A D gene is named only where the DNA matches it firmly. The listing skips clone size in some rows; elsewhere it reads once, few, many or a size class.

TGCAGCGTTGAGGGCTACCTAGGGGCAGATACGCAGTATTTT | CSVEGYLGADTQYF | many | TRBV29-1 | - | TRBJ2-3
TGTGCCAGCAGTCCATCTCGGGGACAGGGAGGGAATGAGCAGTTCTTC | CASSPSRGQGGNEQFF | - | TRBV28 | TRBD1 | TRBJ2-1
TGCAGCCTAACTAACCCGCGGGATACGCAGTATTTT | CSLTNPRDTQYF | many | TRBV20-1 | - | TRBJ2-3
TGCAGTGCTATCACGGGGGAGATCACAGATACGCAGTATTTT | CSAITGEITDTQYF | many | TRBV20-1 | - | TRBJ2-3
TGCAGCTCAGAAACGGTACAGAGTACGCAGTATTTT | CSSETVQSTQYF | few | TRBV29-1 | - | TRBJ2-3
TGTGCCAGCAGTTTCATGAACAATAGGGATACGCAGTATTTT | CASSFMNNRDTQYF | few | TRBV28 | - | TRBJ2-3
TGCGCCAGCAGCTCCAGGGGCCCCGGAGGGAATTCACCCCTCCACTTT | CASSSRGPGGNSPLHF | - | TRBV5-1 | - | TRBJ1-6
TGCGCCAGCACCCCGGGGGTCGGGGAGACCCAGTACTTC | CASTPGVGETQYF | many | TRBV5-1 | - | TRBJ2-5
TGTGCCAGCAGTGACACGGGTTTTGAACCCCTCCACTTT | CASSDTGFEPLHF | - | TRBV2 | - | TRBJ1-6
TGTGCCAGCAGCCAAGTCGGAGGGGGCAGGAGCACTGAAGCTTTCTTT | CASSQVGGGRSTEAFF | - | TRBV3-1 | TRBD1 | TRBJ1-1
TGTGCCAGCAGTTACTCGCAACGGAGTGAGCAGTTCTTC | CASSYSQRSEQFF | many | TRBV6-2/TRBV6-3 | - | TRBJ2-1
TGCGCCAGCAGCTTCACGTCGGGCAGTGAGAACACCGGGGAGCTGTTTTTT | CASSFTSGSENTGELFF | many | TRBV5-1 | - | TRBJ2-2
TGTGCCAGCAGTACCAGGGACAGGGGGCAAAATGAGCAGTTCTTC | CASSTRDRGQNEQFF | many | TRBV27 | TRBD1 | TRBJ2-1
TGTGCCAGCAGCTTCCCCCGGGGGGACCAAGAGACCCAGTACTTC | CASSFPRGDQETQYF | many | TRBV11-2 | TRBD2 | TRBJ2-5
TGCAGTGCTAGTGCCGGGACTAGTGGTTGGAAGACCCAGTACTTC | CSASAGTSGWKTQYF | few | TRBV20-1 | TRBD2 | TRBJ2-5
TGTGCCAGCAGCTTAATAGCCGACTCCTACAATGAGCAGTTCTTC | CASSLIADSYNEQFF | few | TRBV7-3 | - | TRBJ2-1
TGTGCCAGCATGCGTCTGCTGCAGTGGTATTTT | CASMRLLQWYF | few | TRBV7-2 | - | TRBJ2-3
TGTGCCAGCAGCTTAGATACAGGGAAAGGAGAGACCCAGTACTTC | CASSLDTGKGETQYF | few | TRBV7-8 | - | TRBJ2-5
TGTGCCAGCAGCTTAGGGACGGGACAGAGAGTTCTCTATGGCTACACCTTC | CASSLGTGQRVLYGYTF | few | TRBV7-9 | TRBD1 | TRBJ1-2
TGTGCCAGCAGCCAATCCGGGGGTCCAGATACGCAGTATTTT | CASSQSGGPDTQYF | - | TRBV7-9 | - | TRBJ2-3
TGTGCCTGGAAAGAGCGTTCAACCTACGAGCAGTACTTC | CAWKERSTYEQYF | few | TRBV30 | - | TRBJ2-7
TGCAGTGCAAGGGGGTCGGTCAATGAGCAGTTCTTC | CSARGSVNEQFF | - | TRBV20-1 | - | TRBJ2-1
TGTGCCAGCAGCCAAGGACCCGGGGTAGGGACTGAAGCTTTCTTT | CASSQGPGVGTEAFF | - | TRBV3-1 | - | TRBJ1-1
TGTGCCAGCAGTCTCCCACAGGGCCTACCGGCCCAGCCCCAGCATTTT | CASSLPQGLPAQPQHF | few | TRBV28 | - | TRBJ1-5
TGCGCCAGCAGCCAAGAAGGCGGGGTGAAGTTCTTC | CASSQEGGVKFF | few | TRBV4-3 | - | TRBJ2-1
TGTGCCAGCAGCCCGCTAACCAGGGTTCCTTCCTTTACCTTC | CASSPLTRVPSFTF | many | TRBV7-6 | - | TRBJ2-1
TGTGCCAGCAGTACGCCCCCGGGGACTGAAGCTTTCTTT | CASSTPPGTEAFF | - | TRBV12-3/TRBV12-4 | - | TRBJ1-1
TGCAGTGCTAGCGATGACAGGGTGGTGTACAATGAGCAGTTCTTC | CSASDDRVVYNEQFF | many | TRBV20-1 | TRBD1 | TRBJ2-1
TGCGCCAGCAGCTTGGTTTCCGGGGGTACAGATACGCAGTATTTT | CASSLVSGGTDTQYF | many | TRBV5-1 | - | TRBJ2-3
TGTGCCAGCAGTTTGGACAGGCCTGCCTACGAGCAGTACTTC | CASSLDRPAYEQYF | many | TRBV12-3/TRBV12-4 | TRBD1 | TRBJ2-7